The present TCR beta chain was sequenced within a study of blood T cell repertoires in COVID-19. Across the whole study: Recovery meant two consecutive negative NP/OP PCR tests, professional clearance, or resolved symptoms. Sources were T cells, B-cell-depleted T cells, or PBMCs; the material itself was cDNA or gDNA.

Per the original data handling: How many nucleated cells were present was estimated from reference gene primer amplification. Sequenced by immunoSEQ multiplex PCR; TCRdb stores in-frame clones only, minus some. V and J calls and clone size are those listed in that table; D and trimming were worked out from the DNA. The table includes around 360,000 clones, approximately 87% detected once. The length of the CDR3 is 17 residues. Germline V lookup: CDR1 MNHEY, CDR2 SMNVEV (reference sequence). With V trimmed by 3 bases and J by 6 bases, 11 bases remained unmatched. V gene TRBV27 combines with J gene TRBJ2-1; 10 positions agree with TRBD2. Sequenced sample: PBMCs or T cells enriched from blood (not recorded which). The sequence was collected from a man between 35 and 55 years old in a cohort exposed to, infected with or recovered from COVID-19 (not recorded which). CDR3 DNA: TGTGCCAGCAGTTTCACGGGACTAGCGTATATCCCCAATGAGCAGTTCTTC. This sequence encodes CASSFTGLAYIPNEQFF.